The 12 T cell receptor beta chains below all came from one sample that was sequenced in a study of early T cells in non-severe SARS-CoV-2 infection. TCRdb itself ran the 5' RACE reads through MiXCR, one entry per CDR3 protein. The profile shows about 67,000 distinct CDR3 sequences, roughly 12% of them singletons. The source material was whole blood. These receptors all stem from an adult who was a healthcare worker with PCR-confirmed SARS-CoV-2 infection or an uninfected control (not recorded which).

V usage is TRBV7-8 and J usage is TRBJ2-1, with TRBD2 as a possible D gene (5 bases). Germline lookup yields CDR1 SGHVS and CDR2 FQNEAQ. This CDR3 is 13 amino acids long. Trimming took 5 bases from V and 7 from J, leaving 12 bases between them. In nucleotides, the CDR3 is TGTGCCAGCAGCCCGAGTTCGGGGAATGAGCAGTTCTTC. Translation: CASSPSSGNEQFF.

This clonotype was counted many times. This rearrangement joins TRBV30 to TRBJ1-2; 8 bases match TRBD1. Germline trimming cut 0 bases from V and 7 bases from J; bases unmatched to any gene: 10. Germline V gives CDR1 GTSNPN, CDR2 SVGIG (reference sequence). This CDR3 has 15 residues. The CDR3 spells CAWSVWQGAMSGYTF. Written as DNA, the CDR3 is TGTGCCTGGAGTGTATGGCAGGGGGCCATGAGTGGCTACACCTTC. The whole variable domain, filled in from reference TRBV30 and TRBJ1-2, reads SQTIHQWPATLVQPVGSPLSLECTVEGTSNPNLYWYRQAAGRGLQLLFYSVGIGQISSEVPQNLSASRPQDRQFILSSKKLLLSDSGFYLCAWSVWQGAMSGYTFGSGTRLTVV.

This clonotype appeared a few times. The V call is TRBV20-1, the J call TRBJ1-1; tentative D call: TRBD1 (5 bases). V lost 6 bases, J lost 0 bases, and 17 bases lay in between. From germline, CDR1 is DFQATT and CDR2 SNEGSKA (reference sequence). The CDR3 runs to 15 residues. CDR3 residues: CSATRDSIMNTEAFF. CDR3 in DNA: TGCAGTGCCACCCGGGACTCAATCATGAACACTGAAGCTTTCTTT.

This clonotype was recorded at least ten times. The chain is built from TRBV4-2 and TRBJ1-2; D gene unclear. The CDR3 is 14 residues long. Trimming pared 2 bases from V and 5 bases from J, leaving 12 bases between. CDR1 LGHNA and CDR2 YNFKEQ come from the germline V gene. CDR3 nucleotide sequence: TGTGCCAGCAGCCAAAGTCGAACAACGTATGGCTACACCTTC. Translated: CASSQSRTTYGYTF.

This clonotype was observed at least ten times. J is TRBJ2-1 and V is TRBV7-9; D is possibly TRBD2 (5 bases). This CDR3 is 13 amino acids long. V lost 0 bases and J 9 bases, leaving 9 bases between the germline ends. Germline V lookup: CDR1 SEHNR, CDR2 FQNEAQ (reference sequence). The CDR3 is CASSLAGEGEQFF. CDR3 DNA: TGTGCCAGCAGCTTAGCGGGAGAGGGTGAGCAGTTCTTC.

In its sample, this clonotype was seen many times. V is TRBV18 and J is TRBJ2-3; no reliable D call. This CDR3 contains 17 residues. The germline V gene encodes CDR1 KGHSH and CDR2 LQKENI. V lost 2 bases, J lost 1 base, and 16 bases lay in between. The CDR3 protein is CASSPSATSWGTDTQYF. Here the CDR3 DNA reads TGTGCCAGCTCACCATCGGCGACCAGTTGGGGCACAGATACGCAGTATTTT.

V and J are TRBV20-1 and TRBJ2-7, with 11 bases lining up with TRBD2. The CDR3 runs 13 residues. In germline, CDR1 is DFQATT, CDR2 SNEGSKA (reference sequence). The V and J ends lost 5 bases and 6 bases, in that order; junction bases with no gene match: 6. The CDR3 is CSAAPLAGVEQYF. The CDR3 nucleotides read TGCAGTGCTGCGCCACTAGCGGGAGTCGAGCAGTACTTC.

The chain is built from TRBV27 and TRBJ1-6; tentatively, D is TRBD1 (6 bases). Germline-derived CDR1 and CDR2 are MNHEY and SMNVEV (reference sequence). V was cut by 2 bases and J by 9 bases, with 8 bases left in between. CDR3 length equals 13 residues. CDR3 residues: CASSLKQGSPLHF. In DNA form, the CDR3 reads TGTGCCAGCAGTTTAAAACAGGGTTCACCCCTCCACTTT.

This clonotype appeared many times. The chain uses TRBV20-1 and TRBJ2-1; TRBD2 matches 8 bases. Trimming took 5 bases from V and 0 from J; bases not matched to a gene: 6. This CDR3 spans 15 amino acids. Germline CDR1 reads DFQATT; CDR2 reads SNEGSKA (reference sequence). The CDR3 DNA reads TGCAGTGCTCTTGAAAGCGGGAGCTCCTACAATGAGCAGTTCTTC. Protein: CSALESGSSYNEQFF.

The chain employs TRBV3-1 and TRBJ1-3; D is perhaps TRBD1 (5 bases). From germline, CDR1 is LGHDT and CDR2 YNNKEL (reference sequence). This CDR3 is built from 14 residues. Trimming shortened V by 2 bases and J by 4 bases, and 9 bases separated the two germline ends. The CDR3 sequence is CASSQQGAGNTIYF. CDR3 bases: TGTGCCAGCAGCCAACAGGGAGCCGGAAACACCATATATTTT.

There are a few counts of this clonotype. This CDR3 reads CASSWAETQYF. Written as DNA, the CDR3 is TGTGCCAGCAGCTGGGCAGAGACCCAGTACTTC. The gene calls are TRBV5-6 and TRBJ2-5; D is uncertain. The CDR3 has 11 amino acids. Germline values: CDR1 SGHDT, CDR2 YYEEEE. V was clipped by 3 bases and J by 4 bases, with 4 bases between them.

This clonotype was recorded many times. The rearrangement joins TRBV10-3 to TRBJ2-5, with a weak D call TRBD2 (6 bases). The CDR3 is 24 amino acids. Trimming took off 0 bases at V and 0 bases at J, with 35 bases between the two ends. Germline assignment: CDR1 ENHRY and CDR2 SYGVKD. The CDR3 DNA is TGTGCCATCAGTGAGTCGACGGAGCGGTCGGGTAGCGGCTTCCCCGACTCGTACCAAGAGACCCAGTACTTC. Its protein product is CAISESTERSGSGFPDSYQETQYF.